Listed here are 27 T cell receptor beta chains from one sample, sequenced in a study of early T cells in non-severe SARS-CoV-2 infection. In TCRdb, the 5' RACE reads were re-called with MiXCR into one record per CDR3 protein. The table shows tens of thousands of distinct CDR3 sequences, with 11% occurring only once. The specimen sequenced was whole blood. The source of these receptors is an adult who was a healthcare worker with PCR-confirmed SARS-CoV-2 infection or an uninfected control (not recorded which).

Only a few counts were recorded for this clonotype. The genes are TRBV6-5 and TRBJ1-2; D might be TRBD1 (5 bases). Germline V CDR1 and CDR2: MNHEY, SVGAGI. The CDR3 is 14 residues long. V lost 7 bases and J 5 bases, leaving 17 bases between the germline ends. The CDR3 DNA is TGTGCCAGCACCAGGGATGGAGGAGTATATGGCTACACCTTC. Amino acids: CASTRDGGVYGYTF.

This chain joins TRBV6-2 or TRBV6-3 and TRBJ1-1; D is undetermined. Germline V lookup: CDR1 MNHEY, CDR2 SVGEGT. Trimming pared 6 bases from V and 3 bases from J, leaving 5 bases between. The CDR3 loop spans 11 amino acids. The CDR3 here is CASSQYTEAFF. For the CDR3, the DNA is TGTGCCAGCAGCCAATACACTGAAGCTTTCTTT.

This clonotype was detected only a few times. The chain employs TRBV12-5 and TRBJ2-5; the match to TRBD2 covers 8 bases. Germline CDR1 and CDR2: LGHNT and FRNRAP. CDR3 size: 17 residues. J was trimmed by 4 bases and V by 5 bases; bases with no gene match: 15. CDR3 DNA: TGTGCTAGTGGTGAGACCCTAGGAGCGGGGGTTGGAGAGACCCAGTACTTC. It specifies CASGETLGAGVGETQYF.

In its sample, this clonotype was seen many times. The chain employs TRBV5-1 and TRBJ2-5; D is ambiguous. From germline, CDR1 is SGHRS and CDR2 YFSETQ. This CDR3 is 12 amino acids long. V lost 5 bases and J 0 bases, leaving 5 bases between the germline ends. In nucleotides, the CDR3 is TGCGCCAGCAGAGCCGACCAAGAGACCCAGTACTTC. Protein: CASRADQETQYF. Based on the CDR3 plus reference TRBV5-1 and TRBJ2-5, the full variable domain is KAGVTQTPRYLIKTRGQQVTLSCSPISGHRSVSWYQQTPGQGLQFLFEYFSETQRNKGNFPGRFSGRQFSNSRSEMNVSTLELGDSALYLCASRADQETQYFGPGTRLLVL.

This clonotype was picked up many times. The chain links TRBV3-1 to TRBJ1-1, with D unresolved. V was trimmed by 0 bases and J by 5 bases, leaving 7 bases between them. Germline CDR1 LGHDT, CDR2 YNNKEL (reference sequence). The CDR3 has 13 amino acids. Written as DNA, the CDR3 is TGTGCCAGCAGCCAAGATGTAGTAACTGAAGCTTTCTTT. Amino acid sequence: CASSQDVVTEAFF. Based on the CDR3 plus reference TRBV3-1 and TRBJ1-1, the full variable domain is DTAVSQTPKYLVTQMGNDKSIKCEQNLGHDTMYWYKQDSKKFLKIMFSYNNKELIINETVPNRFSPKSPDKAHLNLHINSLELGDSAVYFCASSQDVVTEAFFGQGTRLTVV.

This clonotype showed up many times. The chain joins TRBV7-9 to TRBJ2-7, with a possible D match to TRBD1 (5 bases). CDR3 length: 15 amino acids. Per germline, CDR1 SEHNR and CDR2 FQNEAQ (reference sequence). Trimming shortened V by 5 bases and J by 3 bases, and 17 bases separated the two germline ends. Here the CDR3 reads CASSRVLGQFYEQYF. CDR3 sequence (DNA): TGTGCCAGCAGCCGGGTTCTGGGGCAGTTCTACGAGCAGTACTTC. Complete variable domain (other parts from reference TRBV7-9 and TRBJ2-7): DTGVSQNPRHKITKRGQNVTFRCDPISEHNRLYWYRQTLGQGPEFLTYFQNEAQLEKSRLLSDRFSAERPKGSFSTLEIQRTEQGDSAMYLCASSRVLGQFYEQYFGPGTRLTVT.

There are many counts of this clonotype. The chain has TRBV20-1 and TRBJ1-1; 12 nucleotides agree with TRBD1. V lost 3 bases and J lost 4; bases outside the gene matches: 6. The CDR3 covers 15 residues. Germline values: CDR1 DFQATT, CDR2 SNEGSKA (reference sequence). CDR3 protein: CSARTGTGGGTEAFF. CDR3 coding DNA: TGCAGTGCTAGGACTGGGACAGGGGGCGGCACTGAAGCTTTCTTT.

As for this clonotype: This clone may be a read error of a much larger clone one base away. This chain joins TRBV9 and TRBJ2-1, with no clear D. This CDR3 is 16 amino acids long. Per germline, CDR1 SGDLS and CDR2 YYNGEE. CDR3 residues: CVSSVGPQLIYNEQFF. The CDR3 DNA sequence: TGTGTCAGCAGCGTAGGGCCCCAGCTTATATACAATGAGCAGTTCTTC. Together with reference TRBV9 and TRBJ2-1, the CDR3 gives the full variable domain: DSGVTQTPKHLITATGQRVTLRCSPRSGDLSVYWYQQSLDQGLQFLIQYYNGEERAKGNILERFSAQQFPDLHSELNLSSLELGDSALYFCVSSVGPQLIYNEQFFGPGTRLTVL.

The chain has TRBV30 and TRBJ1-2, with no clear D. CDR3 length equals 14 residues. Per germline, CDR1 GTSNPN and CDR2 SVGIG (reference sequence). Trimming pared 1 base from V and 1 base from J, leaving 10 bases between. CDR3 loop: CAWSAGRYNYGYTF. The DNA for the CDR3 is TGTGCCTGGAGTGCCGGCAGGTATAACTATGGCTACACCTTC. Based on the CDR3 plus reference TRBV30 and TRBJ1-2, the full variable domain is SQTIHQWPATLVQPVGSPLSLECTVEGTSNPNLYWYRQAAGRGLQLLFYSVGIGQISSEVPQNLSASRPQDRQFILSSKKLLLSDSGFYLCAWSAGRYNYGYTFGSGTRLTVV.

This clonotype has more than one count but fewer than ten. V and J are TRBV19 and TRBJ1-3; 7 bases match TRBD1. Unmatched junction bases numbered 6, after V lost 6 bases and J lost 4 bases. The CDR3 contains 14 residues. CDR1 is LNHDA and CDR2 is SQIVND in the germline V gene (reference sequence). The CDR3 DNA reads as TGTGCCAGTAGGGCCCAGGGGGACGGAAACACCATATATTTT. It translates to CASRAQGDGNTIYF.

This clonotype showed up just once. This chain connects TRBV20-1 to TRBJ1-2; D possibly corresponds to TRBD1 (5 bases). Germline assignment: CDR1 DFQATT and CDR2 SNEGSKA (reference sequence). The CDR3 is 12 residues long. V gave up 6 bases and J gave up 4 bases, with 12 bases separating them. This CDR3 reads CSALLGVYGYTF. CDR3 bases: TGCAGTGCCCTTCTGGGGGTCTATGGCTACACCTTC.

This clonotype showed up many times. The chain combines TRBV20-1 with TRBJ1-1, with D maybe TRBD1 (5 bases). Germline CDR1 and CDR2: DFQATT and SNEGSKA (reference sequence). The CDR3 has 15 residues. V dropped 4 bases and J dropped 1 base, with 16 bases sitting between them. The CDR3 nucleotides are TGCAGTGCTACGAGAGACGTTACAGGGAACACTGAAGCTTTCTTT. Translation gives CSATRDVTGNTEAFF.

This clonotype has ten or more counts. The chain is built from TRBV20-1 and TRBJ1-1; 7 bases align to TRBD1. This CDR3 spans 15 amino acids. Trimming took 0 bases from V and 4 from J; bases not matched to a gene: 8. In germline, CDR1 is DFQATT, CDR2 SNEGSKA (reference sequence). CDR3 bases: TGCAGTGCTAGAGATAGAAAGACAGGGCTCACTGAAGCTTTCTTT. Amino acid sequence: CSARDRKTGLTEAFF.

In this sample, this clonotype turned up many times. This chain uses TRBV4-3 with TRBJ2-1; TRBD2 matches 9 bases. J lost 4 bases, V lost 0 bases, and 4 bases had no gene match. Germline CDR1 and CDR2: LGHNA and YSLEER. The CDR3 is 16 amino acids. The CDR3 sequence is CASSQDRLAGYNEQFF. The CDR3 DNA is TGCGCCAGCAGCCAAGATCGGCTAGCGGGGTACAATGAGCAGTTCTTC.

In this sample, this clonotype turned up many times. J is TRBJ2-2 and V is TRBV3-1; D possibly corresponds to TRBD2 (5 bases). V lost 8 bases, J lost 3 bases, and 13 bases lay in between. This CDR3 region has 14 residues. Germline CDR1 and CDR2: LGHDT and YNNKEL (reference sequence). The CDR3 loop reads CASRTRADTGELFF. CDR3 bases: TGTGCCAGCCGGACCAGAGCGGACACCGGGGAGCTGTTTTTT.

This clonotype was detected a few times. This chain joins TRBV13 and TRBJ2-7; 7 positions agree with TRBD1. This CDR3 region has 15 residues. Per the germline V gene, CDR1 is PRHDT and CDR2 is FYEKMQ (reference sequence). Germline trimming cut 6 bases from V and 7 bases from J; bases unmatched to any gene: 15. The CDR3 here is CASSSYEVQGWEQYF. DNA of the CDR3: TGTGCCAGCAGTTCGTACGAAGTACAGGGGTGGGAGCAGTACTTC.

This clonotype has a count of ten or more. V gene TRBV7-3 combines with J gene TRBJ2-3; the D is unclear. CDR3 length: 12 residues. The germline gives CDR1 SGHTA, CDR2 FQGTGA. Trimming shortened V by 8 bases and J by 6 bases, and 12 bases separated the two germline ends. CDR3 protein: CASGLQSDTQYF. The CDR3, as DNA: TGTGCCAGCGGGCTGCAGTCGGATACGCAGTATTTT.

This sequence joins TRBV6-6 and TRBJ1-5; TRBD1 agrees at 10 bases. V dropped 5 bases and J dropped 7; count of bases not matched to a gene: 2. Germline V CDR1 and CDR2: MNHNY, SVGAGI (reference sequence). This CDR3 spans 13 amino acids. CDR3 coding DNA: TGTGCCAGCAGTGGACAGGGGGTGCAGCCCCAGCATTTT. Its translation: CASSGQGVQPQHF.

Worth noting for this clonotype: A much larger clonotype is one base distant, so this may be a read error. V is TRBV28 and J is TRBJ2-5; 11 bases agree with TRBD2. CDR3 length: 15 amino acids. Looked up from germline, CDR1 is MDHEN and CDR2 is SYDVKM. After removal of 7 bases from V and 1 base from J, the junction contained 5 bases not matched to a gene. The CDR3 spells CASTHTSGGQETQYF. In DNA, the CDR3 is TGTGCCAGCACTCATACTAGCGGGGGCCAAGAGACCCAGTACTTC.

The rearrangement uses TRBV20-1 and TRBJ1-5, with a weak D call TRBD1 (5 bases). With 7 bases removed from V and 7 bases from J, the gap between germline ends came to 17 bases. The germline CDR1 and CDR2 sequences are DFQATT and SNEGSKA (reference sequence). This CDR3 has 13 residues. Written as DNA, the CDR3 is TGCAGTGTTTACCAGGGTTATGGGCAGCCCCAGCATTTT. It translates to CSVYQGYGQPQHF.

This clonotype was seen at least ten times. The chain couples TRBV5-4 to TRBJ1-6, with TRBD1 identical over 7 bases. Germline lookup yields CDR1 SGHNT and CDR2 YYREEE (reference sequence). The CDR3 consists of 17 residues. V dropped 3 bases and J dropped 0; count of bases not matched to a gene: 6. The CDR3 DNA is TGTGCCAGCAGCTCGGGACAGTTCGACTCCTATAATTCACCCCTCCACTTT. Protein product: CASSSGQFDSYNSPLHF.

This clonotype was seen many times. The chain joins TRBV2 to TRBJ2-3, with 11 nucleotides matching TRBD2. Per germline, CDR1 SNHLY and CDR2 FYNNEI. This CDR3 is built from 15 residues. Trimming removed 3 bases from V and 3 bases from J; junction bases left unmatched: 2. CDR3 loop: CASSEVAGGTDTQYF. The DNA of the CDR3 is TGTGCCAGCAGTGAGGTAGCGGGGGGGACAGATACGCAGTATTTT.

This clonotype has at least ten counts. The genes are TRBV12-3 or TRBV12-4 and TRBJ1-2; 8 bases agree with TRBD1. This CDR3 spans 13 amino acids. Trimming cost V 4 bases and J 8 bases; bases outside gene matches: 6. CDR3 bases: TGTGCCAGCAGTTACAGGGGGATCGGGGGCTACACCTTC. Protein product: CASSYRGIGGYTF.

Worth noting for this clonotype: Given a much more abundant clone one base away, this may be a read error. The chain recombines TRBV6-2 or TRBV6-3 with TRBJ2-5; weak D call: TRBD2 (5 bases). The V and J ends lost 10 bases and 1 base respectively, with 13 bases between them. CDR3 length: 13 residues. Germline loops: CDR1 MNHEY, CDR2 SVGEGT. CDR3 residues: CATQRDSQETQYF. The CDR3 DNA follows: TGTGCCACCCAACGGGATAGCCAAGAGACCCAGTACTTC.

The J gene is TRBJ2-1, the V gene TRBV7-9, with TRBD2 identical over 8 bases. Germline V gives CDR1 SEHNR, CDR2 FQNEAQ (reference sequence). This CDR3 region has 15 residues. Trimming removed 5 bases from V and 4 bases from J; junction bases left unmatched: 7. In DNA, the CDR3 is TGTGCCAGCAGCCTCACTAGCGGCTTTTACAATGAGCAGTTCTTC. It encodes CASSLTSGFYNEQFF.

This clonotype has at least ten counts. As DNA, the CDR3 is TGCGCCAGCAGCCCGTCTAGCGGGTGGAACGACGAGCAGTACTTC. The encoded protein is CASSPSSGWNDEQYF. The gene calls are TRBV5-1 and TRBJ2-7, with 8 bases lining up with TRBD2. This CDR3 has 15 residues. Germline V lookup: CDR1 SGHRS, CDR2 YFSETQ. The V gene end was trimmed by 4 bases and the J gene end by 5 bases; junction bases not matched to a gene: 11.

This clonotype was picked up many times. The chain carries TRBV5-1 and TRBJ2-7, with a possible D match to TRBD2 (5 bases). V lost 0 bases, J lost 6 bases, and 13 bases lay in between. The CDR3 totals 14 residues. Germline V CDR1 and CDR2: SGHRS, YFSETQ. The CDR3 region is CASSLEAGRGEQYF. CDR3 in DNA: TGCGCCAGCAGCTTGGAGGCAGGCCGGGGCGAGCAGTACTTC.